This T cell receptor beta chain is from a study of cytomegalovirus exposure and HLA in healthy donors. Study-level points and caveats: A later analysis found TCR association rates differed by HLA locus, highest for DRB1 and lowest for HLA-C. Overall, approximately 150 TCR beta chains were annotated as cytomegalovirus-associated. An Asian-associated ancestry cluster reportedly showed fewer N-insertions than the approximately 650-donor mean in a later analysis. CMV serostatus alone was available as immune exposure information.

CDR1 is LGHNA, CDR2 YNFKEQ, per germline. Trimming at V came to 0 bases and at J to 7 bases, leaving 9 bases not matched to a gene. This CDR3 region has 16 residues. The PCR ran on 60 Vbeta and 13 Jbeta primers. The assay was immunoSEQ multiplex PCR, and TCRdb's table has in-frame clones only and misses some. The table includes 100,000 or so clones, about 72% detected once. On this clone itself: As yet, its antigen is unknown.

The material sequenced was PBMCs. The chain recombines TRBV4-2 with TRBJ1-5; TRBD1 matches at 7 bases. The source of this sequence is a young man in good health and CMV-seronegative. The CDR3 coding sequence is TGTGCCAGCAGCCAAGATACGGGTAGGACAGGCCAGCCCCAGCATTTT. Translating it yields CASSQDTGRTGQPQHF.